This T cell receptor beta chain was captured by sequencing in a study of cytomegalovirus exposure and HLA in healthy donors (dated by TCRdb to about 2017). With regard to the full study: According to an earlier analysis of 587 of the donors, roughly 180 million T cells yielded 100 million or so unique TCR beta sequences and approximately 300 Gb of sequence data. Among 300 to 500 genotyped donors of the cohort, an average of approximately 220,000 unique TCR beta nucleotide sequences was sequenced per donor, of which about 18% were non-productive. Typing coverage varied by locus: about 620-640 donors for A, B, C, DRB1 and DQB1; approximately 500 for DQA1; about 590 for DPA1; under 490 for DPB1. Using immunosequencing, the study profiled T cell repertoires from 640 or so subjects and related those repertoires to cytomegalovirus serostatus. Besides the first cohort of more than 650 subjects, a separate validation cohort made up of roughly 120 different subjects was used. A later analysis re-analyzed previously published TCR beta repertoires from 666 donors and added high-resolution HLA genotyping to study TCR occurrence patterns. Both class I and class II loci were covered by HLA typing, at four-digit resolution. An earlier analysis of approximately 630 of the donors applied high-throughput TCR beta sequencing to assess whether each TCR beta V gene segment acted as functional or pseudogenic. Every discovery cohort repertoire had been produced on one sequencing platform. An early release that covered about 600 HLA-typed donors contained approximately 320 gigabases of sequencing data and some 87 million unique TCR sequences. High-throughput TCR immunosequencing, statistical association of individual TCRs with disease status, and machine learning were combined to predict cytomegalovirus infection status. A later genetic analysis took genome-wide SNP genotypes for about 55% of the 666 donors and used that subset as a discovery cohort. Donor age, sex, ethnicity and CMV serostatus were collected together with the repertoire data. Rather than using new phenotypic data, the later analysis identified candidate immune exposures from TCR beta sequences and from how often those sequences occurred across donors. Roughly 5 DR-DQ haplotypes were treated as single units for association and clustering because of strong linkage in the cohort. The study aimed to test whether signatures of past pathogen exposure could be identified by cataloging public T cell receptors. Of the roughly 400 genotyped donors, over 70% fell in the genetic ancestry cluster associated with self-reported Caucasian donors. General conclusions and limits of the study: Cytomegalovirus status was reported to be diagnosed by the classifier with high specificity and sensitivity in both the original and validation cohorts. In a later analysis, HLA-associated TCR beta chains showed more clonal expansion and lower generation probabilities than non-associated chains that were equally common. A later genetic analysis associated a missense DCLRE1C variant with V-gene and J-gene trimming of TCR beta chains, and an independent cohort replicated the association. It was suggested by the authors that the approach could potentially be generalized to other disease states and immunological phenotypes. In this cohort, only TCR beta chains were sequenced, and detectable features were limited by the absence of alpha or paired-chain data. The only immune exposure information available for the cohort was CMV serostatus. Because HLA typing was unavailable for some donors at each locus, only the typed subset was used in association tests. A group of highly shared sequence variants was considered likely to be a technical artifact of the sequencing pipeline. Across donors, most TCR sequences were observed very rarely, whereas some public TCRs were present in many individuals. Because counts were too low, seventeen rarely observed V segments, including chromosome 9 orphons, were excluded from the earlier analysis of about 500 of the donors. Presence/absence analyses assumed roughly uniform sequencing depth across donors, an assumption that may not hold. Correlated functional status among segregating V segments might be attributable to linkage disequilibrium, but an unknown experimental factor could not be ruled out. The 87-base-pair reads could not distinguish some IMGT-functional V segments, including TRBV6-2 and TRBV6-3, so those segments were excluded. The study listed 150 to 200 TCR beta chains as associated with cytomegalovirus. Assigning TCR associations to individual alleles was difficult when HLA alleles, especially DR and DQ, strongly co-occurred. A further reported finding was that TCR beta sequences accurately predicted the HLA-A and HLA-B alleles for most subjects in the first cohort. A few of the identified cytomegalovirus-associated TCR beta chains were confirmed in vitro to be specific for cytomegalovirus antigens. A later analysis found that TCR association rates varied across HLA loci, with DRB1 alleles showing the most associated TCRs and HLA-C alleles the fewest. In a later analysis, several top co-occurrence clusters were reported to appear linked to parvovirus B19, influenza, CMV and Epstein-Barr virus. According to a later genetic analysis, donors in an Asian-associated ancestry cluster had fewer N-insertions in productive TCRs than the approximately 670-donor mean. In an earlier analysis of roughly 560 of the donors, most TCR beta V segments were observed in productive rearrangements about 90% or about 30% of the time, broadly matching IMGT annotations. A later analysis associated about 17,000 TCR beta sequences with specific HLA alleles at a false discovery rate of 0.05. A later analysis found that most CMV-associated TCR beta chains appeared HLA-restricted, with HLA associations seemingly driven largely by CMV exposure.

The library relied on the immunoSEQ multiplex PCR assay. For the multiplex PCR, a mixture combining 60 forward primers for TCR Vbeta segments and 13 reverse primers for TCR Jbeta segments was used. The CDR3 region of rearranged TCR beta genes was amplified from genomic DNA with a multiplex PCR assay. The Illumina HiSeq System was used to sequence the amplified TCR beta libraries as 87-base-pair reads. As for the original processing: A later analysis counted around 72 million unique TCR beta chains across the 666 repertoires, and some 11 million of these chains were shared by at least two donors. A nearest-neighbor algorithm error-corrected the raw reads and collapsed the reads into unique sequences, merging closely related sequences to remove PCR and sequencing errors. CDR3 sequences were aligned to IMGT reference sequences to assign V, D and J gene segments. Each retained sequence needed at least a six-nucleotide match to both a V gene segment and a J gene segment. Rearrangements were called productive when the CDR3 lacked stop codons and stayed in frame with V and J; all others were non-productive. Following IMGT convention, CDR3 was defined as the stretch from the second conserved V-encoded cysteine up to the conserved J-encoded phenylalanine. In an earlier analysis of 550 to 650 of the donors, sequences lacking an unambiguous match to a single V gene segment were excluded. An earlier analysis of a few hundred of the donors called V segments functional above 56.7% productive rearrangements and segregating when the between-donor standard deviation exceeded 5%. A statistical classification framework was built for diagnosing cytomegalovirus status from the catalog of TCR beta chain sequences. V and J gene assignment, in a later analysis, came from comparing TCR nucleotide sequences with IMGT/GENE-DB human TR gene sequences. In a later analysis, CDR3 sequences and most-parsimonious VDJ recombination scenarios were assigned using the TCRdist pipeline. In a later analysis, every TCR beta chain was defined by the combination of its CDR3 amino acid sequence and its V-gene family, and reads without a unique V-gene family were dropped. As a way to deal with suspected cross-contamination and a sequencing artifact, a later analysis dropped approximately 590 nucleotide sequences that were highly shared and had low generation probability. In a later analysis, a clonal expansion index was calculated for each public chain from normalized within-repertoire ranks of inferred template counts. In a later analysis, generation probabilities were computed using a VDJ recombination model fitted to out-of-frame rearrangements, and the results were checked against IGoR. In a later analysis, TCR-TCR, TCR-HLA and TCR-CMV co-occurrence was scored with hypergeometric tests, and a repertoire-size bias correction was applied to TCR pairs. A later analysis estimated false discovery rates by permuting HLA or CMV assignments 20 times. A later analysis grouped co-occurring TCRs with DBSCAN, adding TCRdist sequence similarity when clustering within HLA-allele-positive subsets. For co-occurrence clustering, repertoires with fewer than 30,000 or more than 120,000 public chains were excluded, along with roughly 5 repertoires with anomalous nucleotide sharing. TCRdb re-hosts the immuneACCESS table, in-frame sequences only. Its copies lack some clones; in the studies checked, an unresolved V gene accounts for under half of them, and the cause for the rest is not known. Clone size and V and J calls were adopted from that table, with D and trimming inferred from the DNA. This sample lists about 80,000 clones; 70% to 85% were detected once. The top ten clonotypes cover 2% to 3% of the sample.

As for this clone: The antigen it binds to is not known. No qualities accompany the bases; no much larger clone lies one base away.

In total, 500 to 700 healthy bone marrow donors made up the cohort. All cohort members were sampled while nominally healthy, although unrecorded immune exposures were likely present. The donor tested CMV seronegative, placing the donor among the roughly 340 seronegative members of the cohort. Every donor gave a peripheral blood sample, and the peripheral blood mononuclear cells from that sample were used for TCR beta sequencing. Genomic DNA extraction from the blood cell samples was performed with the Qiagen DNeasy Blood Extraction Kit. From the cysteine through the phenylalanine, the CDR3 covers 14 amino acids. This entry keeps only the CDR3 DNA: 42 bases, framed from base 1. Trimmed from V: 5 bases; trimmed from J: 1 base; junction bases lacking a gene match: 3. The germline V gene (reference sequence) yields SGHAT for CDR1 and FQDESV for CDR2.

The material sequenced was PBMCs. The rearranged chain carries TRBV11-1 and TRBJ1-1, with TRBD1 matching 8 junction bases. The clonotype originates from a man aged 25-45 years in good health and CMV-seronegative. The nucleotide sequence is given as TGTGCCAGCAGCGCAGGGGGCCCGAACACTGAAGCTTTCTTT. Its protein product is CASSAGGPNTEAFF.